The text below deals with one T cell receptor beta chain. Clones were read by immunoSEQ multiplex PCR, and TCRdb kept only the in-frame ones, dropping some. Here the sample spans almost 550,000 clones, more than 75% being singletons. This sample was included in a study of shared T cell receptors in the human thymus. In addition, the sample was reused for a study of human thymus T cells. From that report: Among the donors, all were healthy Finnish infants having corrective surgery for congenital heart defects. Resections that were taken during corrective heart surgery supplied the thymus tissue.

Sequencing was done on a sample of thymocytes. The sequence was obtained from a boy less than two years old with a congenital heart defect.

The CDR3 bases are TGTGCCAGCTCCGCCCGACGGGTAAACACCGGGGAGCTGTTTTTT. This gives the protein CASSARRVNTGELFF. This chain connects TRBV7-2 to TRBJ2-2; D is ambiguous. Germline V gene sequence: CDR1 SGHTA, CDR2 FQGNSA. This CDR3 has 15 amino acids. V was clipped by 8 bases and J by 2 bases, with 15 bases between them.